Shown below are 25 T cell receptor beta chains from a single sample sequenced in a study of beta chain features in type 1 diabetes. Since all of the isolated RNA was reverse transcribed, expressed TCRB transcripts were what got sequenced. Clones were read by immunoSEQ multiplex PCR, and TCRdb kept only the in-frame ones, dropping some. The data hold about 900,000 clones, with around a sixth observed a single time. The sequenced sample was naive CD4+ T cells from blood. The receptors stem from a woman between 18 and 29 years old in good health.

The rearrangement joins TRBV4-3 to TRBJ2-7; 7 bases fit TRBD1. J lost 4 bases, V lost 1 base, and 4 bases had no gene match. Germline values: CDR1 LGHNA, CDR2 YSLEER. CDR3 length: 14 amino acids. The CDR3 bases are TGCGCCAGCAGCCAAGGACAGGGTACATACGAGCAGTACTTC. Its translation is CASSQGQGTYEQYF.

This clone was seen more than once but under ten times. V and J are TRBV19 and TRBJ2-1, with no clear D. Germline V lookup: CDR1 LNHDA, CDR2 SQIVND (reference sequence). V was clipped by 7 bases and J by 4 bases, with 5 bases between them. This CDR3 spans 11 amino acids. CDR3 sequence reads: CASTGYNEQFF. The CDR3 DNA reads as TGTGCCAGTACCGGGTACAATGAGCAGTTCTTC.

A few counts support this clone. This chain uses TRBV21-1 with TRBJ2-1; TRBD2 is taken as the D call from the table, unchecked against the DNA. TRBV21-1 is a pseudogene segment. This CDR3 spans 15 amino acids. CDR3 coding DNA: TGTGCCAGCAGCAAAGACTCCATCTCCTACAATGAGCAGTTCTTC. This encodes CASSKDSISYNEQFF.

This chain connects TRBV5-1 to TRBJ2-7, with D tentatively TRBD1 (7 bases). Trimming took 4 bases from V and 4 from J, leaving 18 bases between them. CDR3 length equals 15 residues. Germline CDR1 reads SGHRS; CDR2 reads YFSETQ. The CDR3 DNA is TGCGCCAGCAGCAGGGGGGACAGAACACAGTACGAGCAGTACTTC. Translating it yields CASSRGDRTQYEQYF.

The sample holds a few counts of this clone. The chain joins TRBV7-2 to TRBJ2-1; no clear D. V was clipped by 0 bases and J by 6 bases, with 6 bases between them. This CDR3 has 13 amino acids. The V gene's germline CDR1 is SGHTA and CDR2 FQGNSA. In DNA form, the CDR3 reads TGTGCCAGCAGCTTAGCCTACGGCAATGAGCAGTTCTTC. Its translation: CASSLAYGNEQFF.

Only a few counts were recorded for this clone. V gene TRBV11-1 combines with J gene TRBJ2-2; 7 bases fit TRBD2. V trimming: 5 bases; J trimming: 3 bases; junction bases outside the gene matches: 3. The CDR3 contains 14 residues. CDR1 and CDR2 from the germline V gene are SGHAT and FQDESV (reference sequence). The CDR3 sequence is CASSTAGDTGELFF. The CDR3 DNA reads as TGTGCCAGCAGCACCGCGGGGGACACCGGGGAGCTGTTTTTT.

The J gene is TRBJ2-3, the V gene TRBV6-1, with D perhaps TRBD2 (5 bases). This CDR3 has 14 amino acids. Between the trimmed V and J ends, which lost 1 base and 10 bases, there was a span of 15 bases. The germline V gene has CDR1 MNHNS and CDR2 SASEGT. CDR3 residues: CASSEGLADYSQYF. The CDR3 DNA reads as TGTGCCAGCAGTGAAGGGCTAGCTGACTATTCGCAGTATTTT.

The CDR3 sequence: CASSYENSFNYGYTF. In nucleotides, the CDR3 is TGTGCCAGCAGTTACGAGAACAGCTTTAACTATGGCTACACCTTC. The chain combines TRBV6-6 with TRBJ1-2; no clear D. This CDR3 contains 15 residues. V was pared by 2 bases and J by 1 base, with 11 bases between. Germline V gene lookup returns CDR1 MNHNY and CDR2 SVGAGI (reference sequence).

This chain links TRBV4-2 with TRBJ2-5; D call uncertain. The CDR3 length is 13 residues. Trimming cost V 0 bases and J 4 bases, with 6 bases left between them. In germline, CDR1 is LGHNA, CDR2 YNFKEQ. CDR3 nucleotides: TGTGCCAGCAGCCAAGATCATCGAGAGACCCAGTACTTC. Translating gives CASSQDHRETQYF.

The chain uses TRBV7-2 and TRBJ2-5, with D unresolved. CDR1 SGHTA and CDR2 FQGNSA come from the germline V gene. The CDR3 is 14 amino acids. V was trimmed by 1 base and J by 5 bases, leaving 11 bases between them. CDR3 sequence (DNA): TGTGCCAGCAGCTTAGAGGGTAGCCGGGAGACCCAGTACTTC. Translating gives CASSLEGSRETQYF.

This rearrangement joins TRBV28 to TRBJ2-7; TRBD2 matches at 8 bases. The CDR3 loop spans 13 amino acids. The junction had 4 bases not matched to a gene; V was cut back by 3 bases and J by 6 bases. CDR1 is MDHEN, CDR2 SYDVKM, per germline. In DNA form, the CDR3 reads TGTGCCAGCAGTTTTGGGACTAGAACCGAGCAGTACTTC. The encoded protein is CASSFGTRTEQYF.

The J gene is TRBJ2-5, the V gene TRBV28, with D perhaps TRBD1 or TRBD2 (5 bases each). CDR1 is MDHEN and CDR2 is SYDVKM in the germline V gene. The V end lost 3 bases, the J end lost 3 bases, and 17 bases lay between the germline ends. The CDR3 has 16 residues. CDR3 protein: CASSLSLRWGKETQYF. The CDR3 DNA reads TGTGCCAGCAGTTTGAGCCTAAGATGGGGGAAAGAGACCCAGTACTTC.

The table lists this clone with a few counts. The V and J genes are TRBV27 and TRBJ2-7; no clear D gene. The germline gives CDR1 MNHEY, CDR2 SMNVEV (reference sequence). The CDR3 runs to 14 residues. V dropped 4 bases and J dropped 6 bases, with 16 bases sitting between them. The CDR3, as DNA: TGTGCCAGCAGTTCGCTCAAAATACTGACCGAGCAGTACTTC. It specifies CASSSLKILTEQYF.

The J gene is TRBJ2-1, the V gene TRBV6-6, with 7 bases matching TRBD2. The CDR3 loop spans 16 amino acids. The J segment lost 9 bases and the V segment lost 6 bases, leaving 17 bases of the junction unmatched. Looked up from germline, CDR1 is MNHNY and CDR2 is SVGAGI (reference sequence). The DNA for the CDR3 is TGTGCCAGCAGCCCCCGCGGGAGACTTTCCGCCGTTGAGCAGTTCTTC. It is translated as CASSPRGRLSAVEQFF.

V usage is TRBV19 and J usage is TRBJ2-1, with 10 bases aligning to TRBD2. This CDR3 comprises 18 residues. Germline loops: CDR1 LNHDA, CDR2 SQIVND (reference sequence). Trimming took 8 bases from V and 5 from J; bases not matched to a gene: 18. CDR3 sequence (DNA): TGTGCCAGTGCCCTACCCCAAACCAGCGGGAGGGAAAACAATGAGCAGTTCTTC. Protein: CASALPQTSGRENNEQFF.

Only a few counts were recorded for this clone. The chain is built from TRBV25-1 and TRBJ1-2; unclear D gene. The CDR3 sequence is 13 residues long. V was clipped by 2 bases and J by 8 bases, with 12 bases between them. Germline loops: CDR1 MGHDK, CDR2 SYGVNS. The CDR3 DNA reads TGTGCCAGCAGTGAAGTAGGGCTTGGAGGCTACACCTTC. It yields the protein CASSEVGLGGYTF.

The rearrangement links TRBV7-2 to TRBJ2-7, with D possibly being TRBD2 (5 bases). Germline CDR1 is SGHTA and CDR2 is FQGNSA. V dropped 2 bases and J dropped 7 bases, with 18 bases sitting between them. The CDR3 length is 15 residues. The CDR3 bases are TGTGCCAGCAGCTTAAGTCGGGCCATTCCGGGGGAGCAGTACTTC. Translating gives CASSLSRAIPGEQYF.

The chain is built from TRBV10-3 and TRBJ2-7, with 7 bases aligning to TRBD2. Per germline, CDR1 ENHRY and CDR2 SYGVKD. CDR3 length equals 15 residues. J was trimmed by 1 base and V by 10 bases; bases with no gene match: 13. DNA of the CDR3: TGTGCCAGTTATCCTGGGCGGGGGTATTCCTACGAGCAGTACTTC. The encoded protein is CASYPGRGYSYEQYF.

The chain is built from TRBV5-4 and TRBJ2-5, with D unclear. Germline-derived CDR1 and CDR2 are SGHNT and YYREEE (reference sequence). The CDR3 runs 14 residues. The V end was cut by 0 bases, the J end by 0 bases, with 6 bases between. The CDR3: CASSLGSNQETQYF. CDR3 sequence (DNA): TGTGCCAGCAGCTTGGGTAGTAACCAAGAGACCCAGTACTTC.

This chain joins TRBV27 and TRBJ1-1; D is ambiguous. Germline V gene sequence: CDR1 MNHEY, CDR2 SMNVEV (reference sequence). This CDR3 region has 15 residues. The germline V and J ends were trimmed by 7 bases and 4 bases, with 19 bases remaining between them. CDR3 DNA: TGTGCCAGCATGAAGGCAGCTCCTTTGGTCACTGAAGCTTTCTTT. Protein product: CASMKAAPLVTEAFF.

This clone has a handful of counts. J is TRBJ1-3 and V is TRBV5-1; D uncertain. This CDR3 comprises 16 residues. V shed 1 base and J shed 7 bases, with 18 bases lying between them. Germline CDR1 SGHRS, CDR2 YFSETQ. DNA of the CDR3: TGCGCCAGCAGCTTGCTACCGACTCAAGATAGTAACACCATATATTTT. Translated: CASSLLPTQDSNTIYF. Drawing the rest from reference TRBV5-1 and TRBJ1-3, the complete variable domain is KAGVTQTPRYLIKTRGQQVTLSCSPISGHRSVSWYQQTPGQGLQFLFEYFSETQRNKGNFPGRFSGRQFSNSRSEMNVSTLELGDSALYLCASSLLPTQDSNTIYFGEGSWLTVV.

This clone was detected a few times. This CDR3 is CATSRGTGIQETQYF. CDR3 nucleotides: TGTGCCACCAGCAGAGGTACCGGGATCCAAGAGACCCAGTACTTC. The gene calls are TRBV15 and TRBJ2-5, with D tentatively TRBD2 (5 bases). The length of the CDR3 is 15 residues. Per the germline V gene, CDR1 is LNHNV and CDR2 is YYDKDF (reference sequence). The V and J ends lost 1 base and 1 base respectively, with 10 bases between them.

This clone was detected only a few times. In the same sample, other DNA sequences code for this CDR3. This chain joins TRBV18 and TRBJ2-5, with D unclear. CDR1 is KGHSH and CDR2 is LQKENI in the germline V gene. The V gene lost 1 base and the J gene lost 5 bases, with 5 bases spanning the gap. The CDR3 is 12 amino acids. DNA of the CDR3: TGTGCCAGCTCACCACTCGGGGAGACCCAGTACTTC. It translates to CASSPLGETQYF.

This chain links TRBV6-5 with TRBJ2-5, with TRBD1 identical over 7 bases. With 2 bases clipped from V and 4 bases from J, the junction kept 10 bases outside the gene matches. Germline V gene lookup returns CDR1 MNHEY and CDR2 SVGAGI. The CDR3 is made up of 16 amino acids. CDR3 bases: TGTGCCAGCAGTTACCCGGACAGGTCTTCGATAGAGACCCAGTACTTC. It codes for CASSYPDRSSIETQYF.

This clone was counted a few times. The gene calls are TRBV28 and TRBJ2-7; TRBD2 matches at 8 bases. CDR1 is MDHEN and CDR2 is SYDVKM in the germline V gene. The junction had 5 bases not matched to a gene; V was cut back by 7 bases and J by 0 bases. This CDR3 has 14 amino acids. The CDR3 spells CASNLAGSSYEQYF. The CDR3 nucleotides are TGTGCCAGCAACTTAGCGGGGAGCTCCTACGAGCAGTACTTC.